This TCR beta chain was identified during a study of molecular identifiers for immune sequencing clone quantification. Germline CDR1 reads MNHEY; CDR2 reads SVGAGI. V lost 2 bases, J lost 6 bases, and 3 bases stayed unmatched. This CDR3 comprises 14 residues. CD8+CD4-CCR7+CD45RA+ cells were sorted as naive CD8 T cells. Using its own MiXCR run on the PCR reads, TCRdb lists one record per CDR3 protein. The sample lists 550,000 to 750,000 distinct CDR3 sequences; approximately 20% were seen once. This clonotype was seen repeatedly, ten times or more. J is TRBJ2-2 and V is TRBV6-5, with 7 bases that match TRBD2. This clonotype was sampled from a human donor in good health. Some libraries in this study had Jurkat cell RNA spiked in. The sequenced material came from naive CD8+ T cells from blood, with Jurkat cell RNA spiked in. Subset of the sample: FACS-sorted CD8+CD4-CCR7+CD45RA+ naive T cells. Here the CDR3 DNA reads TGTGCCAGCAGTTACGTAGCGGGTGCCGGGGAGCTGTTTTTT. It is translated as CASSYVAGAGELFF.